The rows below give T cell receptor beta chains drawn from one sample of a study of response to subunit inactivated influenza vaccine. From the RT-PCR reads, TCRdb called clonotypes with MiXCR, one entry per CDR3 protein. The sample yields approximately 520,000 distinct CDR3 sequences, approximately 15% seen once. Sequenced here: CD4+ T cells sorted from PBMCs, sampled less than 30 months after vaccination. The receptors shown here come from a man between 50 and 69 years old who received an inactivated influenza vaccine. The CDR3 runs from the conserved cysteine through the conserved F or W. D genes are given only for firm matches. Size tells how often a clone was seen (once, few, many) or the class of an expanded clone, and some rows leave it out.

j_call d_call clone_size v_call cdr3_nt cdr3_aa
TRBJ1-4 - many TRBV7-2 TGTGCCAGCAGCTTAGACCGAGAAAAACTGTTTTTT CASSLDREKLFF
TRBJ1-2 TRBD1 - TRBV5-6 TGTGCCAGCAGCTTGGAAAAGGTCAGGGGGAATGGCTACACCTTC CASSLEKVRGNGYTF
TRBJ2-3 TRBD1 few TRBV10-3 TGTGCCATCAGTGAGTCAGGGACAGGGGCAGATACGCAGTATTTT CAISESGTGADTQYF
TRBJ2-7 - - TRBV5-5 TGTGCCAGCAGCCGATCTAGTATACCCCTCTACGAGCAGTACTTC CASSRSSIPLYEQYF
TRBJ2-2 TRBD2 many TRBV30 TGTGCCTGGAGTTACCGACTAGCGCGGAACACCGGGGAGCTGTTTTTT CAWSYRLARNTGELFF
TRBJ2-7 - - TRBV27 TGTGCCAGCAGCGGGACACAAGGAGCGTACGAGCAGTACTTC CASSGTQGAYEQYF
TRBJ2-7 TRBD1 few TRBV4-3 TGCGCCAGCAGCGAGAGGACAGGGTTCTACGAGCAGTACTTC CASSERTGFYEQYF
TRBJ1-1 - many TRBV5-1 TGCGCCAGCAGCATACTGACGGATAACACTGAAGCTTTCTTT CASSILTDNTEAFF
TRBJ2-7 - many TRBV28 TGTGCCAGCAGTTCGAGTATCTACGAGCAGTACTTC CASSSSIYEQYF
TRBJ2-7 - few TRBV29-1 TGCAGCATTACCGAGGGGGGCTACGAGCAGTACTTC CSITEGGYEQYF
TRBJ2-2 - - TRBV10-3 TGTGCCATCAGTATGAGTACAGGCGGGGAGCTGTTTTTT CAISMSTGGELFF
TRBJ2-1 TRBD2 few TRBV6-1 TGTGCCAGCATTGATGGTTATAGCGGGGGTATCTTC CASIDGYSGGIF
TRBJ2-1 TRBD2 many TRBV28 TGTGCCAGCAGCCAGTCGGGGGGGGCCTACAATGAGCAGTTCTTC CASSQSGGAYNEQFF
TRBJ2-2 - many TRBV28 TGTGCCAGCAGTTTGAATCACCGAGCCGGGGAGCTGTTTTTT CASSLNHRAGELFF
TRBJ2-1 TRBD2 - TRBV28 TGTGCCAGCAACTTGGATCGGGGGGCCTACAATGAGCAGTTCTTC CASNLDRGAYNEQFF